The sequence of this TCR beta chain was determined in a study of blood T cell repertoires in COVID-19. After removal of 5 bases from V and 7 bases from J, the junction contained 5 bases not matched to a gene. The CDR3 is 13 residues long. Germline V lookup: CDR1 MNHEY, CDR2 SVGAGI. Clones were read by immunoSEQ multiplex PCR, and TCRdb kept only the in-frame ones, dropping some. The sample carries about 310,000 clones, approximately 90% recorded once. The sequence was collected from a woman in her thirties or forties who had recovered from COVID-19. The chain is built from TRBV6-5 and TRBJ1-1, with 9 bases fitting TRBD1. The sequenced sample consisted of PBMCs or T cells enriched from blood (not recorded which). The CDR3 sequence: CASSTRQGGEAFF. The CDR3 DNA follows: TGTGCCAGCAGTACAAGACAGGGGGGTGAAGCTTTCTTT.